The clone carrying this T cell receptor (beta chain) was seen ten or more times. Authors' analysis steps: Quantification of nucleated cells was approximated via reference gene primer amplification. The protocol was immunoSEQ multiplex PCR, while the TCRdb copy is restricted to in-frame clones and leaves out a portion. Clonal size and the V and J genes are those of that table, whereas D and trimming came from the DNA. This sample has around 500,000 clones, with approximately 83% found just once. This sample was taken from a study of blood T cell repertoires in COVID-19. The wider study: From T cells, B-cell-depleted T cells, or PBMCs came the material, which was cDNA or gDNA.

CDR3 length: 15 amino acids. V was trimmed by 4 bases and J by 3 bases, leaving 13 bases between them. The V gene's germline CDR1 is SGHTA and CDR2 FQGNSA. The sequencing sample was made of peripheral blood. The chain links TRBV7-2 to TRBJ1-5; a weak D match, TRBD1 (5 bases). The clonotype was recovered from a human donor in a cohort sampled during active COVID-19. DNA of the CDR3: TGTGCCAGCAGCTCCGGCCCAGGGCCCAATCAGCCCCAGCATTTT. Protein: CASSSGPGPNQPQHF.